This TCR beta chain was retrieved from a study of CXCR3 chemokines and chemotherapy response in bladder cancer. CDR3 size: 20 residues. With 0 bases removed from V and 4 bases from J, the gap between germline ends came to 25 bases. Germline-derived CDR1 and CDR2 are MNHEY and SVGEGT. MiXCR was run by TCRdb on the PCR reads, yielding one entry per CDR3 protein. This table holds over a thousand distinct CDR3 sequences, approximately 5% found once. This clonotype appeared many times. The rearrangement links TRBV6-2 or TRBV6-3 to TRBJ1-5; tentatively, D is TRBD1 (6 bases). The sample was acquired from a patient whose treatment included neoadjuvant chemotherapy. This TCR came from a human donor with bladder cancer that responded to neoadjuvant chemotherapy. This CDR3 is CASSYSILRNRQAKNQPQHF. CDR3 DNA sequence: TGTGCCAGCAGTTACTCGATTCTACGAAACCGACAGGCAAAAAATCAGCCCCAGCATTTT.